This passage covers 15 T cell receptor beta chains from one sample sequenced in a study of Ad26.COV2.S vaccination and SARS-CoV-2 variants. Sample treatment: 15 to 20 received Ad26.COV2.S at low or high dose, single or two shots; roughly five received placebo; per-sample allocation not given. At day 63 after the first vaccine or placebo injection, samples were drawn. Data came from immunoSEQ multiplex PCR; TCRdb stores just in-frame clones and leaves some out. The sample lists a few hundred thousand clones; 92% were seen once. The material sequenced was peripheral blood, taken in a trial of Ad26.COV2.S vaccine versus placebo. Receptors were obtained from a person aged 18 to 65 who received the Ad26.COV2.S COVID-19 vaccine or a placebo.

The V gene is TRBV2, the J gene TRBJ2-7, with 8 bases matching TRBD1. This CDR3 is 15 amino acids long. The trim removed 6 bases at V and 4 bases at J, leaving 11 bases unmatched. CDR1 and CDR2 from the germline V gene are SNHLY and FYNNEI. The CDR3 protein is CASSTGQGVGYEQYF. In nucleotides, the CDR3 is TGTGCCAGCAGCACCGGACAGGGCGTGGGTTACGAGCAGTACTTC.

The rearrangement links TRBV5-6 to TRBJ1-2, with 7 positions matching TRBD1. Trimming cost V 7 bases and J 2 bases; bases outside gene matches: 5. This CDR3 is 13 amino acids long. From germline, CDR1 is SGHDT and CDR2 YYEEEE. This CDR3 reads CASDRVGNYGYTF. Written as DNA, the CDR3 is TGTGCCAGCGACAGGGTCGGCAACTATGGCTACACCTTC.

The V and J genes are TRBV5-4 and TRBJ2-1; 10 nucleotides align to TRBD1. From germline, CDR1 is SGHNT and CDR2 YYREEE (reference sequence). V gave up 1 base and J gave up 8 bases; unmatched junction bases: 6. The CDR3 sequence is 15 residues long. The CDR3 nucleotides read TGTGCCAGCAGCTTGAGAGACAGGGGGCTGTATGAGCAGTTCTTC. Its protein is CASSLRDRGLYEQFF.

This chain connects TRBV7-2 to TRBJ2-4, with 7 bases lining up with TRBD1. The junction had 10 bases not matched to a gene; V was cut back by 5 bases and J by 0 bases. The CDR3 totals 17 residues. Germline lookup yields CDR1 SGHTA and CDR2 FQGNSA. The CDR3: CASSPSGTDIAKNIQYF. CDR3 bases: TGTGCCAGCAGCCCATCTGGGACAGATATAGCCAAAAACATTCAGTACTTC. Combining the CDR3 with reference TRBV7-2 and TRBJ2-4 gives the whole variable domain GAGVSQSPSNKVTEKGKDVELRCDPISGHTALYWYRQSLGQGLEFLIYFQGNSAPDKSGLPSDRFSAERTGGSVSTLTIQRTQQEDSAVYLCASSPSGTDIAKNIQYFGAGTRLSVL.

The rearrangement uses TRBV19 and TRBJ1-2; TRBD1 matches 9 bases. Germline values: CDR1 LNHDA, CDR2 SQIVND (reference sequence). Trimming cost V 4 bases and J 6 bases; bases outside gene matches: 6. The CDR3 extends over 14 amino acids. CDR3 amino acids: CASSTGGTGNGYTF. The CDR3 nucleotides read TGTGCCAGTAGTACGGGGGGGACAGGGAATGGCTACACCTTC.

The chain combines TRBV11-3 with TRBJ1-5; D possibly corresponds to TRBD1 (6 bases). The ends were cut back, 5 bases at V and 0 bases at J, with 17 bases in the middle. The CDR3 has 17 amino acids. Looked up from germline, CDR1 is SGHNT and CDR2 is YENEEA. The CDR3 sequence is CASSPIVYRDSNQPQHF. The CDR3 DNA reads as TGTGCCAGCAGCCCAATAGTCTACAGGGATAGCAATCAGCCCCAGCATTTT.

The rearrangement joins TRBV6-2 or TRBV6-3 to TRBJ2-1; a possible D gene is TRBD2 (6 bases). Trimming left V 6 bases short and J 3 bases short, with 15 bases between. The germline gives CDR1 MNHEY, CDR2 SVGEGT. This CDR3 has 15 amino acids. The CDR3 is CASSLGTGLYNEQFF. The CDR3 DNA reads TGTGCCAGCAGCCTTGGGACTGGACTCTACAATGAGCAGTTCTTC.

In DNA, the CDR3 is TGTGCCACCTCCGGGGGGGCCACGGAGACCCAGTACTTC. Its protein is CATSGGATETQYF. The chain is built from TRBV24-1 and TRBJ2-5, with 8 bases that match TRBD2. With 9 bases clipped from V and 5 bases from J, the junction kept 7 bases outside the gene matches. The CDR3 length is 13 residues. In germline, CDR1 is KGHDR, CDR2 SFDVKD.

The chain uses TRBV5-1 and TRBJ2-7, with D unclear. Germline CDR1 SGHRS, CDR2 YFSETQ. The CDR3 spans 12 residues. Deletions cut 1 base from V and 5 bases from J, with 7 bases between. CDR3 nucleotides: TGCGCCAGCAGCTTGATGGGCAACGAGCAGTACTTC. Translating gives CASSLMGNEQYF.

The chain couples TRBV19 to TRBJ1-3; the D gene is possibly TRBD1 (5 bases). In germline, CDR1 is LNHDA, CDR2 SQIVND (reference sequence). The CDR3 spans 15 residues. The V and J ends lost 7 bases and 0 bases respectively, with 13 bases between them. In DNA, the CDR3 is TGTGCCAGTAAGGCCGGACACTCCTCTGGAAACACCATATATTTT. Its protein product is CASKAGHSSGNTIYF.

This chain connects TRBV7-6 to TRBJ2-5; 11 bases agree with TRBD2. After removal of 1 base from V and 1 base from J, the junction contained 2 bases not matched to a gene. The CDR3 has 16 residues. CDR1 is SGHVS, CDR2 FNYEAQ, per germline. Written as DNA, the CDR3 is TGTGCCAGCAGCTTAGGCCTAGCGGGGGGCCAAGAGACCCAGTACTTC. Translated: CASSLGLAGGQETQYF.

This chain connects TRBV18 to TRBJ2-1; D gene uncertain. The CDR3 spans 14 residues. With 0 bases removed from V and 9 bases from J, the gap between germline ends came to 12 bases. Germline V gene data show CDR1 as KGHSH and CDR2 as LQKENI. CDR3 coding DNA: TGTGCCAGCTCACCACCAAGACACGTCGGTGAGCAGTTCTTC. Protein product: CASSPPRHVGEQFF. Full variable domain (remainder filled in from reference TRBV18 and TRBJ2-1): NAGVMQNPRHLVRRRGQEARLRCSPMKGHSHVYWYRQLPEEGLKFMVYLQKENIIDESGMPKERFSAEFPKEGPSILRIQQVVRGDSAAYFCASSPPRHVGEQFFGPGTRLTVL.

The rearrangement links TRBV10-2 to TRBJ2-3; weak D call: TRBD1 (5 bases). The CDR3 runs to 14 residues. Germline CDR1 is WSHSY and CDR2 is SAAADI. Trimming pared 7 bases from V and 1 base from J, leaving 12 bases between. The CDR3 protein is CASIPDKRTDTQYF. CDR3 coding DNA: TGCGCCAGCATCCCGGACAAACGCACAGATACGCAGTATTTT.

This clone was detected a few times. The J gene is TRBJ2-7, the V gene TRBV6-5, with 13 bases fitting TRBD2. The CDR3 has 16 residues. J lost 4 bases, V lost 2 bases, and 5 bases had no gene match. Germline V lookup: CDR1 MNHEY, CDR2 SVGAGI. The CDR3 region is CASSYGGLAGKYEQYF. For the CDR3, the DNA is TGTGCCAGCAGTTACGGGGGACTAGCGGGGAAGTACGAGCAGTACTTC.

About this clone: Other DNA sequences in this sample translate to the same CDR3. The chain has TRBV19 and TRBJ2-7; D is unclear. Germline CDR1 LNHDA, CDR2 SQIVND (reference sequence). The CDR3 extends over 14 amino acids. Trimming shortened V by 3 bases and J by 1 base, and 10 bases separated the two germline ends. CDR3 loop: CASSIAGSSYEQYF. The CDR3 region has the DNA TGTGCCAGTAGTATCGCTGGGTCTTCCTACGAGCAGTACTTC.